The source of this TCR beta chain is a study of OX40 agonist ivuxolimab in advanced cancers. Study at large: Aged roughly 20 to 79 with a mean of about 63 years, they were around 83% male. Past anti-PD-1, anti-PD-L1 or anti-CTLA-4 therapy was accepted, and approximately 37% had received some.

This clone was seen a single time. One end of the junction does not line up with germline, which may come from a read error. Generated by immunoSEQ multiplex PCR, the TCRdb table keeps only in-frame clones and is missing some. The repertoire consists of 50,000 to 65,000 clones, with around 93% occurring once and the leading ten covering roughly 9.4%. This CDR3 has 15 amino acids. Germline assignment: CDR1 MNHEY and CDR2 SMNVEV (reference sequence). The starting material was CD4+ or CD8+ T cells sorted from blood, obtained in a trial of the OX40 agonist ivuxolimab. The receptor comes from an adult with an advanced solid tumor such as melanoma, head and neck, liver or kidney cancer. The rearrangement uses TRBV27 and TRBJ1-5, with D uncertain. Here the CDR3 DNA reads TGTGCCAGCAGGCTAGGGTATACTAGCGATCAGCCCCAGCATTTT. Amino acid sequence: CASRLGYTSDQPQHF.